This is a list of T cell receptor beta chains from one sample in a study of identical twins. TCRdb processed the 5' RACE reads anew with MiXCR; each CDR3 protein has one entry. The table includes hundreds of thousands of distinct CDR3 sequences, 5.5% to 6.5% detected once. What was sequenced was naive T cells sorted from blood. The receptors were gathered from a man younger than 35 in good health. The CDR3 runs from the conserved cysteine through the conserved F or W. The D gene is left open where the match is weak. Not every row has a clone size; where given, it reads once, few, many or a size class.

d_call	clone_size	v_call	j_call	cdr3_aa	cdr3_nt
.	many	TRBV4-2	TRBJ2-1	CASSPSISYNEQFF	TGTGCCAGCAGCCCTAGTATCTCCTACAATGAGCAGTTCTTC
.	few	TRBV18	TRBJ1-4	CASSPPQGSGEKLFF	TGTGCCAGCTCACCACCGCAGGGGAGTGGGGAAAAACTGTTTTTT
TRBD1	few	TRBV9	TRBJ2-1	CASARDRGRGEQFF	TGTGCCAGCGCCCGGGACAGGGGGCGAGGTGAGCAGTTCTTC
TRBD1	.	TRBV5-1	TRBJ2-7	CASSLDWTGPYEQYF	TGCGCCAGCAGCTTGGACTGGACAGGGCCCTACGAGCAGTACTTC
TRBD1	few	TRBV3-1	TRBJ1-1	CASSLGTGGHTEAFF	TGTGCCAGCAGCCTCGGGACAGGGGGTCACACTGAAGCTTTCTTT
.	few	TRBV7-9	TRBJ2-7	CASSLGAGPPYEQYF	TGTGCCAGCAGCTTAGGCGCGGGACCACCCTACGAGCAGTACTTC
TRBD1	many	TRBV29-1	TRBJ2-3	CSDTYAGTGATITDTQYF	TGCAGCGACACGTACGCCGGGACAGGGGCGACAATCACAGATACGCAGTATTTT
.	many	TRBV12-3/TRBV12-4	TRBJ1-1	CATSELGQNTEAFF	TGTGCCACCAGTGAACTGGGACAAAACACTGAAGCTTTCTTT
TRBD1	few	TRBV12-3/TRBV12-4	TRBJ2-7	CASRRRDRGYEQYF	TGTGCCAGCAGGCGCCGGGACAGGGGCTACGAGCAGTACTTC
TRBD1	.	TRBV29-1	TRBJ2-2	CSVAFDGTGAYTGELFF	TGCAGCGTCGCATTTGACGGGACAGGGGCGTACACCGGGGAGCTGTTTTTT
.	many	TRBV29-1	TRBJ2-3	CSVGDFITVF	TGCAGCGTTGGGGACTTTATAACGGTCTTT
.	many	TRBV5-1	TRBJ2-7	CASSLQGSYEQYF	TGTGCCAGCAGTTTACAGGGATCCTACGAGCAGTACTTC
.	few	TRBV25-1	TRBJ2-7	CASLPSGARGGQYF	TGTGCCAGCCTACCATCCGGGGCTCGAGGGGGGCAGTACTTC
.	many	TRBV7-9	TRBJ2-1	CASSRPYNEQFF	TGTGCCAGCAGCCGTCCGTACAATGAGCAGTTCTTC
.	many	TRBV4-1	TRBJ2-1	CASSQVIFGGGFF	TGCGCCAGCAGCCAGGTAATCTTTGGAGGAGGGTTCTTC
.	many	TRBV29-1	TRBJ2-7	CSALHGAYEQYF	TGCAGCGCTTTACATGGGGCCTACGAGCAGTACTTC